The T cell receptor (beta chain) under discussion was sequenced for a study of long-term antiretroviral therapy in people with HIV. Broader study findings: Older ART regimens were possibly in use when the blood was collected between about 2003 and 2017.

Details on this clone: Its cognate antigen is unknown.

Germline CDR1 reads MNHEY; CDR2 reads SVGAGI. CDR3 length equals 14 residues. V was trimmed by 6 bases and J by 5 bases, leaving 17 bases between them. Investigators performed immunoSEQ version v3.0 at survey level. Here immunoSEQ multiplex PCR was the method, and the copy in TCRdb shows in-frame clones only, minus some. The data contain more than 11,000 clones, about 77% of them singletons. The sequences come from unsorted PBMCs, collected 3.1 years after starting antiretroviral therapy. This sequence originates from a middle-aged man with HIV. The chain combines TRBV6-5 with TRBJ2-7; D possibly corresponds to TRBD2 (6 bases). The CDR3 DNA follows: TGTGCCAGCAGGGACCCGGGAGAAAACCACGAGCAGTACTTC. This translates into CASRDPGENHEQYF.